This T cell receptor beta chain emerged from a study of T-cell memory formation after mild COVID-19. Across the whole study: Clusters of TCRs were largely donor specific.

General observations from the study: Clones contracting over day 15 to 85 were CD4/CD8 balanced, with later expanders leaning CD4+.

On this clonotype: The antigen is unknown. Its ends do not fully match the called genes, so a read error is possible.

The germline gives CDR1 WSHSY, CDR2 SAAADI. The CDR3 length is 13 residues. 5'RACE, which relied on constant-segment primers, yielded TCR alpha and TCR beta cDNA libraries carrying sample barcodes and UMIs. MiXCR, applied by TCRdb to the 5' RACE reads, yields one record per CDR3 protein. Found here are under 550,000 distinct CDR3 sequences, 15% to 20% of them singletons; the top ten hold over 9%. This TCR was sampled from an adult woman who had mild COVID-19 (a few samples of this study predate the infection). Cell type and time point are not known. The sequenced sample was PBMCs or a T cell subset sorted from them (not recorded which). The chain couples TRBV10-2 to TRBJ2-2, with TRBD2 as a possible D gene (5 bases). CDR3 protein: CASSGGSAGELFF. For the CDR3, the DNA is TGCGCCAGCAGTGGGGGAAGTGCCGGGGAGCTTTTTTTT.